This T cell receptor (beta chain) was documented in a study of blood T cell repertoires in COVID-19. Profiling relied on immunoSEQ multiplex PCR, and the TCRdb table lists in-frame clones only, not all of them. The data contain around 210,000 clones, 65% to 90% of them singletons. Seattle's enrolled individuals joined amid active infection and were then monitored longitudinally. This clone was found once. CDR1 and CDR2 from the germline V gene are SGDLS and YYNGEE. Unmatched junction bases numbered 9, after V lost 4 bases and J lost 4 bases. The CDR3 spans 15 residues. This TCR derives from a middle-aged man with COVID-19, enrolled during active disease. This sequence joins TRBV9 and TRBJ2-5, with 8 bases lining up with TRBD1. The source material was peripheral blood. The CDR3: CASSTGQGWGETQYF. DNA of the CDR3: TGTGCCAGCAGCACCGGACAGGGTTGGGGAGAGACCCAGTACTTC.